The 26 T cell receptor beta chains listed next were all sequenced from one sample in a study of T cells in Graves' hyperthyroidism and ophthalmopathy. Amplified regions were TCR beta CDR3 sequences from RNA transcripts. The HTBI primer set served for first-round RT-PCR of the TCR CDR3. TCRdb fed the multiplex PCR reads into MiXCR, producing one record per CDR3 protein. The table shows around 420,000 distinct CDR3 sequences, with about a sixth occurring only once. The sequencing sample was made of blood. These receptors came from a woman aged 18-30 years with Graves' hyperthyroidism.

In its sample, this clonotype was seen many times. The V and J genes are TRBV2 and TRBJ2-6, with D unresolved. The CDR3 has 15 residues. The germline gives CDR1 SNHLY, CDR2 FYNNEI. Trimming cost V 0 bases and J 0 bases, with 3 bases left between them. In DNA form, the CDR3 reads TGTGCCAGCAGTGAAGCGGACTCTGGGGCCAACGTCCTGACTTTC. Translating it yields CASSEADSGANVLTF.

This clonotype occurred a few times. The chain carries TRBV5-1 and TRBJ2-3, with D possibly TRBD1 on 8 matching bases. V shed 4 bases and J shed 4 bases, with 31 bases lying between them. Germline CDR1 and CDR2: SGHRS and YFSETQ. CDR3 length: 20 residues. The CDR3 nucleotides are TGCGCCAGCAGCAAAGATAAAGTCTCGACAGGGGAGGGGGGGTCAGATACGCAGTATTTT. Residues: CASSKDKVSTGEGGSDTQYF.

This clonotype was counted ten times or more. The rearrangement joins TRBV6-2 or TRBV6-3 to TRBJ2-1, with 11 bases lining up with TRBD2. The germline CDR1 and CDR2 sequences are MNHEY and SVGEGT. This CDR3 region has 15 residues. V was pared by 5 bases and J by 6 bases, with 6 bases of the junction left unmatched. CDR3 sequence (DNA): TGTGCCAGCAGTGTGACTAGCGGGGAGGGCAATGAGCAGTTCTTC. Its protein is CASSVTSGEGNEQFF.

The chain carries TRBV5-4 and TRBJ2-5; 7 nucleotides agree with TRBD2. This CDR3 has 12 amino acids. The junction had 1 base not matched to a gene; V was cut back by 4 bases and J by 4 bases. Germline V lookup: CDR1 SGHNT, CDR2 YYREEE (reference sequence). This chain's CDR3 is CASSRGVETQYF. CDR3 DNA: TGTGCCAGCAGCCGGGGGGTAGAGACCCAGTACTTC.

This clonotype has at least ten counts. V gene TRBV6-1 combines with J gene TRBJ2-7, with D perhaps matching TRBD2 (6 bases). Per the germline V gene, CDR1 is MNHNS and CDR2 is SASEGT. V was cut by 4 bases and J by 2 bases, with 12 bases left in between. This CDR3 is built from 14 residues. DNA of the CDR3: TGTGCCAGCAGTGCGTTAGCGGTGACCTACGAGCAGTACTTC. This gives the protein CASSALAVTYEQYF.

This clonotype was seen many times. The chain links TRBV15 to TRBJ2-5; maybe TRBD1 (5 bases). The CDR3 length is 13 residues. Germline values: CDR1 LNHNV, CDR2 YYDKDF (reference sequence). Trimming left V 1 base short and J 2 bases short, with 5 bases between. This CDR3 is CATSRGQQETQYF. CDR3 nucleotide sequence: TGTGCCACCAGCAGAGGACAGCAAGAGACCCAGTACTTC.

This clonotype was seen at least ten times. This chain links TRBV2 with TRBJ2-2; D tentatively fits TRBD1 or TRBD2 (5 bases each). The germline V gene has CDR1 SNHLY and CDR2 FYNNEI. The CDR3 spans 13 residues. Trimming stripped 4 bases from V and 7 bases from J, with 10 bases between. The DNA of the CDR3 is TGTGCCAGCAGTGGAGGGGCCGGCGGGGAGCTGTTTTTT. It specifies CASSGGAGGELFF.

There are many counts of this clonotype. This rearrangement joins TRBV2 to TRBJ2-4; D perhaps matches TRBD2 (5 bases). The germline V gene encodes CDR1 SNHLY and CDR2 FYNNEI. The CDR3 is 13 residues long. Trimming removed 6 bases from V and 0 bases from J, with 6 bases in between. The CDR3 coding sequence is TGTGCCAGCAGCGGGGTAGCCAAAAACATTCAGTACTTC. It is translated as CASSGVAKNIQYF. The whole variable domain, remainder taken from reference TRBV2 and TRBJ2-4, is EPEVTQTPSHQVTQMGQEVILRCVPISNHLYFYWYRQILGQKVEFLVSFYNNEISEKSEIFDDQFSVERPDGSNFTLKIRSTKLEDSAMYFCASSGVAKNIQYFGAGTRLSVL.

The CDR3 sequence is CASSGKVGYTDTQYF. The CDR3 nucleotides read TGCGCCAGCAGCGGTAAAGTGGGTTACACAGATACGCAGTATTTT. This chain joins TRBV4-3 and TRBJ2-3; D remains ambiguous. V lost 5 bases and J 2 bases, leaving 14 bases between the germline ends. The CDR3 spans 15 residues. Germline V gene sequence: CDR1 LGHNA, CDR2 YSLEER.

This clonotype was counted ten times or more. The rearrangement uses TRBV5-1 and TRBJ2-7, with D unclear. V lost 0 bases and J lost 4, with 8 bases in between. The CDR3 runs to 13 residues. The V gene's germline CDR1 is SGHRS and CDR2 YFSETQ. The CDR3 protein is CASSLDIVYEQYF. In DNA form, the CDR3 reads TGCGCCAGCAGCTTGGATATTGTGTACGAGCAGTACTTC.

This clonotype came up many times. V gene TRBV20-1 combines with J gene TRBJ1-1; D call uncertain. The CDR3 spans 12 residues. Germline CDR1 and CDR2: DFQATT and SNEGSKA (reference sequence). The ends were cut back, 3 bases at V and 1 base at J, with 6 bases in the middle. CDR3 protein: CSASGGNTEAFF. Here the CDR3 DNA reads TGCAGTGCTAGCGGCGGGAACACTGAAGCTTTCTTT.

This clonotype was seen only a few times. V gene TRBV6-4 combines with J gene TRBJ2-1, with 9 nucleotides matching TRBD1. CDR3 size: 16 residues. Germline V gene lookup returns CDR1 MRHNA and CDR2 SNTAGT. J lost 8 bases, V lost 3 bases, and 11 bases had no gene match. As DNA, the CDR3 is TGTGCCAGCAGTGAGAAAGCTACAGGGGGCGGGCATGAGCAGTTCTTC. Translating it yields CASSEKATGGGHEQFF.

CDR3 bases: TGCAGCGTTGAGGGGACAGGGGAAAACGAGCAGTACTTC. It translates to CSVEGTGENEQYF. The rearrangement links TRBV29-1 to TRBJ2-7; 10 positions agree with TRBD1. The V gene's germline CDR1 is SQVTM and CDR2 ANQGSEA. The CDR3 extends over 13 amino acids. The V segment lost 3 bases and the J segment 5 bases; nucleotides outside the gene matches: 4.

This rearrangement joins TRBV5-5 to TRBJ1-1; tentative D call: TRBD1 (5 bases). V lost 4 bases and J lost 1, with 17 bases in between. Germline-derived CDR1 and CDR2 are SGHKS and YYEKEE (reference sequence). This CDR3 is 16 amino acids long. In nucleotides, the CDR3 is TGTGCCAGCAGCCCCATCGGGGCAGGGACGAACACTGAAGCTTTCTTT. Translated, it gives CASSPIGAGTNTEAFF.

The chain recombines TRBV27 with TRBJ1-2; maybe TRBD1 (6 bases). CDR3 length equals 15 residues. V was shortened by 0 bases and J by 5 bases, with 13 bases between the two germline ends. The germline V gene encodes CDR1 MNHEY and CDR2 SMNVEV (reference sequence). In DNA, the CDR3 is TGTGCCAGCAGTTTATCCGAAGGGACACTATATGGCTACACCTTC. Its protein is CASSLSEGTLYGYTF.

This clonotype was observed many times. This chain connects TRBV20-1 to TRBJ2-2; D remains ambiguous. V lost 5 bases and J lost 5, with 6 bases in between. Looked up from germline, CDR1 is DFQATT and CDR2 is SNEGSKA (reference sequence). The CDR3 is 11 amino acids. The CDR3 loop reads CSAQKTGELFF. The CDR3 DNA reads as TGCAGTGCTCAGAAGACCGGGGAGCTGTTTTTT.

The table lists this clonotype with many counts. The genes are TRBV5-1 and TRBJ2-2, with 11 bases fitting TRBD1. Germline CDR1 reads SGHRS; CDR2 reads YFSETQ. The ends lost 4 bases at V and 1 base at J; junction bases unmatched: 6. The CDR3 is 17 residues long. The DNA for the CDR3 is TGCGCCAGCAGCCGCGGACAGGGGGCGATGAACACCGGGGAGCTGTTTTTT. It encodes CASSRGQGAMNTGELFF.

The V call is TRBV4-1, the J call TRBJ2-2; unclear D gene. CDR1 and CDR2 (germline): MGHRA, YSYEKL. The CDR3 loop spans 17 amino acids. V shed 0 bases and J shed 5 bases, with 16 bases lying between them. CDR3 sequence reads: CASSQDGFGSKTGELFF. CDR3 DNA sequence: TGCGCCAGCAGCCAAGACGGGTTCGGCAGCAAAACCGGGGAGCTGTTTTTT.

A few counts support this clonotype. This chain connects TRBV10-3 to TRBJ1-5, with a tentative D call TRBD1 (5 bases). The CDR3 is 12 amino acids. V was clipped by 3 bases and J by 14 bases, with 14 bases between them. The V gene's germline CDR1 is ENHRY and CDR2 SYGVKD. The CDR3 DNA sequence: TGTGCCATCAGTGAATTGGGGCTGGAGGAGCATTTT. Protein: CAISELGLEEHF.

In this sample, this clonotype turned up many times. This CDR3 is CASSLVGLNTEAFF. The CDR3, as DNA: TGCGCCAGCAGCTTGGTCGGGTTGAACACTGAAGCTTTCTTT. The genes are TRBV5-1 and TRBJ1-1, with unresolved D. The CDR3 consists of 14 residues. Germline CDR1 SGHRS, CDR2 YFSETQ. Trimming removed 0 bases from V and 0 bases from J, with 6 bases in between.

In this sample, this clonotype turned up a few times. Possible read error: a much larger clone is one base away. Since the CDR3 does not end with the conserved phenylalanine or tryptophan, this likely comes from a read error. V is TRBV12-3 or TRBV12-4 and J is TRBJ2-7, with D perhaps matching TRBD1 (7 bases). The CDR3 totals 14 residues. Trimming left V 5 bases short and J 0 bases short, with 11 bases between. The CDR3 sequence is CASSAGGNSYEQYS. The CDR3 bases are TGTGCCAGCAGTGCAGGGGGGAACTCCTACGAGCAGTACTCC.

This clonotype was counted at least ten times. This chain joins TRBV13 and TRBJ2-1, with D possibly TRBD1 on 6 matching bases. In germline, CDR1 is PRHDT, CDR2 FYEKMQ (reference sequence). V was clipped by 5 bases and J by 2 bases, with 10 bases between them. The CDR3 is 14 amino acids. The CDR3 DNA follows: TGTGCCAGCAGCGCACGGGACACCTACAATGAGCAGTTCTTC. It specifies CASSARDTYNEQFF.

This clonotype has at least ten counts. This rearrangement joins TRBV2 to TRBJ1-5; the D gene is possibly TRBD1 (5 bases). Germline lookup yields CDR1 SNHLY and CDR2 FYNNEI. This CDR3 has 15 amino acids. Trimming cost V 6 bases and J 1 base, with 13 bases left between them. The CDR3 DNA follows: TGTGCCAGCAGAATCGGGACGCTAAGCAATCAGCCCCAGCATTTT. It codes for CASRIGTLSNQPQHF.

The chain couples TRBV20-1 to TRBJ1-1, with D maybe TRBD1 (5 bases). The V gene's germline CDR1 is DFQATT and CDR2 SNEGSKA (reference sequence). The CDR3 extends over 15 amino acids. The V gene lost 1 base and the J gene lost 3 bases, with 15 bases spanning the gap. The CDR3 sequence: CSARATLFRDTEAFF. CDR3 nucleotides: TGCAGTGCTAGAGCAACCCTCTTCAGGGACACTGAAGCTTTCTTT.

This clonotype was recorded at least ten times. The rearrangement uses TRBV11-2 and TRBJ2-7; D is unresolved. The length of the CDR3 is 13 residues. Trimming left V 2 bases short and J 2 bases short, with 7 bases between. Germline-derived CDR1 and CDR2 are SGHAT and FQNNGV. CDR3 sequence reads: CASSLSRTYEQYF. In DNA, the CDR3 is TGTGCCAGCAGCTTAAGCAGAACCTACGAGCAGTACTTC.

The sample holds a few counts of this clonotype. The J gene is TRBJ2-5, the V gene TRBV7-6; D gene uncertain. Deletions cut 5 bases from V and 2 bases from J, with 9 bases between. CDR1 and CDR2 from the germline V gene are SGHVS and FNYEAQ. The CDR3 has 13 residues. For the CDR3, the DNA is TGTGCCAGCAGCATCCAATTACAAGAGACCCAGTACTTC. This encodes CASSIQLQETQYF.